The clone carrying this T cell receptor beta chain showed up many times. TCRdb redid the calling of the RT-PCR reads with MiXCR, one entry per CDR3 protein. The sample records around 580,000 distinct CDR3 sequences, 13% to 15% being singletons. This sample was taken from a study of response to subunit inactivated influenza vaccine. Germline-derived CDR1 and CDR2 are MNHEY and SVGEGT. The CDR3 contains 13 residues. V trimming: 8 bases; J trimming: 5 bases; junction bases outside the gene matches: 3. Here the sequenced sample was PBMCs from blood, taken 11 to 12 days after vaccination. This sequence originates from a man between 45 and 60 years old who received an inactivated influenza vaccine. This chain links TRBV6-2 or TRBV6-3 with TRBJ2-2, with TRBD1 matching over 9 bases. CDR3 coding DNA: TGTGCCAGCCGAGGGACAGGGACCGGGGAGCTGTTTTTT. This codes for CASRGTGTGELFF.